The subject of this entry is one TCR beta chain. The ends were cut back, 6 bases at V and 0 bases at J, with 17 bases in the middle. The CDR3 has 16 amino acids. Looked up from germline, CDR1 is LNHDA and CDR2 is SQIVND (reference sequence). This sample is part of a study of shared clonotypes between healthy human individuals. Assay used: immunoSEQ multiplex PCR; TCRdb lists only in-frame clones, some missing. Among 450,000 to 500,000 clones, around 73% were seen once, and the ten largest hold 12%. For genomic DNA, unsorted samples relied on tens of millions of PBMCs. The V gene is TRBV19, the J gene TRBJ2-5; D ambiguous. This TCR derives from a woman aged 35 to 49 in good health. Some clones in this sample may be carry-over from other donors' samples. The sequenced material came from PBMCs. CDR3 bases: TGTGCCAGTAGGCCAACTTGGACCAGGTACCAAGAGACCCAGTACTTC. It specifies CASRPTWTRYQETQYF.